Sequencing of this TCR beta chain was carried out in a study of blood T cell repertoires in COVID-19. Study at large: Acute and convalescent COVID-19 specimens originated in the United States, Italy and Spain. Sources were T cells, B-cell-depleted T cells, or PBMCs; the material itself was cDNA or gDNA.

Authors' processing steps: Counts of nucleated cells, estimated from reference gene primer amplification, were obtained. Generated by immunoSEQ multiplex PCR, the TCRdb table keeps only in-frame clones and is missing some. V and J calls and clone size are given by that table; D and trimming were obtained from the DNA. The sample consists of some 38,000 clones, under 90% of them appearing once. Patients in Seattle were enrolled during active infection, then followed longitudinally. Germline V gene data show CDR1 as MNHEY and CDR2 as SVGAGI. The CDR3 is 14 amino acids. Trimming left V 9 bases short and J 2 bases short, with 16 bases between.

This rearrangement joins TRBV6-5 to TRBJ2-5; tentatively, D is TRBD1 (6 bases). Sequencing was done on a sample of peripheral blood. This clonotype originated in a man aged 60-69 years with COVID-19, enrolled during active disease. CDR3 bases: TGTGCCAGTATCCCGACCGGGACACAAGAGACCCAGTACTTC. It codes for CASIPTGTQETQYF.